This is a list of T cell receptor beta chains from one sample in a study of cytomegalovirus exposure and HLA in healthy donors. Method: immunoSEQ multiplex PCR; TCRdb's copy keeps in-frame clones and lacks some. The data contain about 180,000 clones, 84% of them seen just once; the ten biggest clones take up around 0.93%. Input material: PBMCs. Receptors were obtained from a man aged 30 to 45 in good health and CMV-seronegative. CDR3s include the opening cysteine and the closing phenylalanine or tryptophan. Each record gives: J gene, D gene, V gene, clone size, CDR3 DNA, CDR3 protein. D genes are given only for firm matches. Some rows mark clone size as missing; the rest say once, few, many or name a class of expanded clone.

J: TRBJ2-1
D: .
V: TRBV20-1
size: .
DNA: TGCAGTGCTAGAGGACAGGAGCAGTTCTTC
CDR3: CSARGQEQFF

J: TRBJ1-2
D: TRBD1
V: TRBV28
size: .
DNA: TGTGCCAGCAGTGTCCCAGGGACAGGGGATGGCTACACCTTC
CDR3: CASSVPGTGDGYTF

J: TRBJ2-7
D: .
V: TRBV10-3
size: .
DNA: TGTGCCATCTACACGGGGGTCGAGCAGTACTTC
CDR3: CAIYTGVEQYF

J: TRBJ2-7
D: .
V: TRBV18
size: .
DNA: TGTGCCAGCTCACTCAGATCCTACGAGCAGTACTTC
CDR3: CASSLRSYEQYF

J: TRBJ2-1
D: TRBD2
V: TRBV6-1
size: few
DNA: TGTGCCAGCAGTCCCAGCGGGGGGGCCGTGGATGAGCAGTTCTTC
CDR3: CASSPSGGAVDEQFF

J: TRBJ2-3
D: .
V: TRBV5-4
size: .
DNA: TGTGCCAGCAGTTTAGGCGGCGCAGATACGCAGTATTTT
CDR3: CASSLGGADTQYF

J: TRBJ2-1
D: .
V: TRBV5-4
size: .
DNA: TGTGCCAGCAGCTTGGAGACTAGAATCTCCTACAATGAGCAGTTCTTC
CDR3: CASSLETRISYNEQFF

J: TRBJ2-7
D: .
V: TRBV9
size: once
DNA: TGTGCCAGCAGCGGGGTCCCAGGGGCAACAGTAACTTGGATGCAGTACTTC
CDR3: CASSGVPGATVTWMQYF

J: TRBJ2-7
D: .
V: TRBV6-5
size: .
DNA: TGTGCCAGCAGTTACTCAGGCGGGACCTACGAGCAGTACTTC
CDR3: CASSYSGGTYEQYF

J: TRBJ2-1
D: TRBD2
V: TRBV2
size: .
DNA: TGTGCCAGCAGTGAGAGACTAGCGGACTCAAATGAGCAGTTCTTC
CDR3: CASSERLADSNEQFF

J: TRBJ2-7
D: TRBD2
V: TRBV4-2
size: .
DNA: TGTGCCAGCAGCCCCCAACTAGCGGGGGACTACGAGCAGTACTTC
CDR3: CASSPQLAGDYEQYF

J: TRBJ2-4
D: .
V: TRBV6-6
size: .
DNA: TGTGCCAGCAGTTACTCCGAGACCCGGGACATTCAGTACTTC
CDR3: CASSYSETRDIQYF

J: TRBJ2-1
D: TRBD2
V: TRBV5-8
size: .
DNA: TGTGCCAGCGGACCGGGACTAGCGGGATATAATGAGCAGTTCTTC
CDR3: CASGPGLAGYNEQFF

J: TRBJ2-5
D: .
V: TRBV7-2
size: .
DNA: TGTGCCAGCAGCTGTCTTTGTGGGCCGGGGGAGACCCAGTACTTC
CDR3: CASSCLCGPGETQYF

J: TRBJ2-3
D: TRBD2
V: TRBV7-6
size: .
DNA: TGTGCCAGCAGCGTCCGCGGGGGGGGCGCGTTAAGAGGGGACACAGATACGCAGTATTTT
CDR3: CASSVRGGGALRGDTDTQYF

J: TRBJ1-1
D: TRBD1
V: TRBV15
size: .
DNA: TGTGCCACCAGCATCAGACAGGGTGCGAACACTGAAGCTTTCTTT
CDR3: CATSIRQGANTEAFF

J: TRBJ2-1
D: .
V: TRBV6-1
size: .
DNA: TGTGCCAGCAGTGAAGGACTGTTCAATGAGCAGTTCTTC
CDR3: CASSEGLFNEQFF

J: TRBJ1-2
D: .
V: TRBV14
size: .
DNA: TGTGCCAGCAGCCAAGGCGTACTTAACTATGGCTACACCTTC
CDR3: CASSQGVLNYGYTF

J: TRBJ2-7
D: .
V: TRBV27
size: .
DNA: TGTGCCAGCAGCTACCGCAAGGGGCGCACGGCGGTGGACGAGCAGTACTTC
CDR3: CASSYRKGRTAVDEQYF

J: TRBJ1-5
D: .
V: TRBV5-6
size: .
DNA: TGTGCCAGCAGCTTCCGACAGTCCAATCAGCCCCAGCATTTT
CDR3: CASSFRQSNQPQHF

J: TRBJ2-4
D: TRBD1
V: TRBV29-1
size: .
DNA: TGCAGCGTAGTGGGACAGGGAAACATTCAGTACTTC
CDR3: CSVVGQGNIQYF

J: TRBJ2-4
D: .
V: TRBV11-2
size: .
DNA: TGTGCCAGCAGCTTACTGGAGCGGGTGGCCAAAAACATTCAGTACTTC
CDR3: CASSLLERVAKNIQYF

J: TRBJ1-4
D: .
V: TRBV28
size: .
DNA: TGTGCCAGCAGTCAATCAGATGAAAAACTGTTTTTT
CDR3: CASSQSDEKLFF

J: TRBJ2-3
D: TRBD2
V: TRBV7-8
size: .
DNA: TGTGCCAGCAGCTCACGGGGGGGCCCCACAGATACGCAGTATTTT
CDR3: CASSSRGGPTDTQYF

J: TRBJ2-2
D: .
V: TRBV6-1
size: .
DNA: TGTGCCAGCAGTGAAGTTTCGTTAGCGGAGGGTTTCACCGGGGAGCTGTTTTTT
CDR3: CASSEVSLAEGFTGELFF

J: TRBJ2-7
D: .
V: TRBV7-2
size: .
DNA: TGTGCCAGCAGCTTATCACTAGCATCCTACGAGCAGTACTTC
CDR3: CASSLSLASYEQYF

J: TRBJ2-3
D: TRBD1
V: TRBV19
size: .
DNA: TGTGCCAGTAGTACCGGGACAGGGATTCGGGATACGCAGTATTTT
CDR3: CASSTGTGIRDTQYF

J: TRBJ2-2
D: TRBD2
V: TRBV30
size: .
DNA: TGTGCCTGGAGTGAGGGAGTAGCGGGGGTCGTAACCGGGGAGCTGTTTTTT
CDR3: CAWSEGVAGVVTGELFF

J: TRBJ2-7
D: TRBD1
V: TRBV2
size: .
DNA: TGTGCCAGCAGGGAGACAGGGAAAAGCTCCTACGAGCAGTACTTC
CDR3: CASRETGKSSYEQYF

J: TRBJ2-3
D: .
V: TRBV4-2
size: .
DNA: TGTGCCAGCAGCCAAGTTTGGGCGGGGGCGAGGAGGACAGATACGCAGTATTTT
CDR3: CASSQVWAGARRTDTQYF

J: TRBJ2-5
D: .
V: TRBV30
size: .
DNA: TGTGCCTGGAGTGTATCGGGGTACCAAGAGACCCAGTACTTC
CDR3: CAWSVSGYQETQYF

J: TRBJ2-2
D: .
V: TRBV5-1
size: .
DNA: TGCGCCAGCTTACAGATGGGTACCGGGGAGCTGTTTTTT
CDR3: CASLQMGTGELFF

J: TRBJ2-7
D: .
V: TRBV7-9
size: .
DNA: TGTTCCAGCAGCTTACTCGGGTACGAGCAGTACTTC
CDR3: CSSSLLGYEQYF

J: TRBJ2-3
D: TRBD2
V: TRBV5-4
size: once
DNA: TGTGCCAGCGGATCAAGGACTAGCGGGGGCACAGATACGCAGTATTTT
CDR3: CASGSRTSGGTDTQYF

J: TRBJ1-4
D: .
V: TRBV29-1
size: .
DNA: TGCAGCGTTGCCGTTACTAATGAAAAACTGTTTTTT
CDR3: CSVAVTNEKLFF

J: TRBJ1-2
D: TRBD1
V: TRBV28
size: few
DNA: TGTGCCAGCAGTTTGGGGGGGACAGGAACCTATGGCTACACCTTC
CDR3: CASSLGGTGTYGYTF

J: TRBJ1-1
D: TRBD1
V: TRBV5-4
size: .
DNA: TGTGCCAGCAGCCCACCCGACAGGGCCCTTGAAGCTTTCTTT
CDR3: CASSPPDRALEAFF

J: TRBJ1-5
D: .
V: TRBV4-2
size: .
DNA: TGTGCCAGCAGCCAATACACTAGCAATCAGCCCCAGCATTTT
CDR3: CASSQYTSNQPQHF

J: TRBJ1-1
D: TRBD1
V: TRBV9
size: .
DNA: TGTGCCAGCAGCGCTGGGACAGCCACTGAAGCTTTCTTT
CDR3: CASSAGTATEAFF

J: TRBJ1-3
D: .
V: TRBV7-9
size: .
DNA: TGTGCCAGCAGCACAGGGTCTGGAAACACCATATATTTT
CDR3: CASSTGSGNTIYF

J: TRBJ2-3
D: .
V: TRBV29-1
size: once
DNA: TGCAGTATTCCCGCGGGAGATACGCAGTATTTT
CDR3: CSIPAGDTQYF

J: TRBJ2-7
D: .
V: TRBV5-4
size: .
DNA: TGTGCCAGCAGCGCGAGTTTACCGAGCTCCTACGAGCAGTACTTC
CDR3: CASSASLPSSYEQYF

J: TRBJ1-2
D: .
V: TRBV2
size: .
DNA: TGTGCCAGCAGCGAGACAGTTAACTATGGCTACACCTTC
CDR3: CASSETVNYGYTF

J: TRBJ1-2
D: .
V: TRBV4-1
size: few
DNA: TGCGCCAGCAGCCAAGGACTAGCTAACTATGGCTACACCTTC
CDR3: CASSQGLANYGYTF

J: TRBJ1-2
D: TRBD1
V: TRBV27
size: once
DNA: TGTGCCACCCGACAGGGTGGCGGCTATGGCTACACCTTC
CDR3: CATRQGGGYGYTF

J: TRBJ1-3
D: .
V: TRBV10-3
size: .
DNA: TGTGCCATCAGTGAAGGAAGAGGGGGCTCTGGAAACACCATATATTTT
CDR3: CAISEGRGGSGNTIYF

J: TRBJ1-2
D: TRBD1
V: TRBV5-5
size: .
DNA: TGTGCCAGCAGCTCAAACAGGGGGTTGAACTATGGCTACACCTTC
CDR3: CASSSNRGLNYGYTF

J: TRBJ2-5
D: .
V: TRBV29-1
size: .
DNA: TGCAGCGTGGATCGTGACACCTTGGGGACCCAGTACTTC
CDR3: CSVDRDTLGTQYF

J: TRBJ1-6
D: TRBD1
V: TRBV28
size: .
DNA: TGTGCCAGCAGTTACCCAGGGGGCCCCGATTCACCCCTCCACTTT
CDR3: CASSYPGGPDSPLHF

J: TRBJ2-5
D: TRBD2
V: TRBV7-2
size: .
DNA: TGTGCCAGCAGCTTAGATGGGGGCACGACTAGCGGGTTCCAAGAGACCCAGTACTTC
CDR3: CASSLDGGTTSGFQETQYF

J: TRBJ2-5
D: .
V: TRBV5-1
size: .
DNA: TGCGCCAGCAGCTCGTCTCGAACGGGAGAGACCCAGTACTTC
CDR3: CASSSSRTGETQYF

J: TRBJ2-5
D: TRBD1
V: TRBV19
size: .
DNA: TGTGCCAGTAGGCGCGGGACAGGGCGGCAGGAGACCCAGTACTTC
CDR3: CASRRGTGRQETQYF

J: TRBJ2-6
D: .
V: TRBV5-4
size: .
DNA: TGTGCCAGCCATAACACAGGGTCTGGGGCCAACGTCCTGACTTTC
CDR3: CASHNTGSGANVLTF

J: TRBJ1-4
D: TRBD1
V: TRBV4-3
size: .
DNA: TGCGCCAGCAGCCCGGAAGACAGGGGTAGAGAAAAACTGTTTTTT
CDR3: CASSPEDRGREKLFF

J: TRBJ1-4
D: TRBD1
V: TRBV12-5
size: .
DNA: TGTGCTAGTGGCCGGGACAGCCTCAATGAAAAACTGTTTTTT
CDR3: CASGRDSLNEKLFF

J: TRBJ1-6
D: .
V: TRBV19
size: .
DNA: TGTGCCAGTAGCCTCGGGGGGTTTTATTCACCCCTCCACTTT
CDR3: CASSLGGFYSPLHF

J: TRBJ1-2
D: .
V: TRBV15
size: .
DNA: TGTGCCACCAGCAACCCGGGGGGGTATGGCTACACCTTC
CDR3: CATSNPGGYGYTF